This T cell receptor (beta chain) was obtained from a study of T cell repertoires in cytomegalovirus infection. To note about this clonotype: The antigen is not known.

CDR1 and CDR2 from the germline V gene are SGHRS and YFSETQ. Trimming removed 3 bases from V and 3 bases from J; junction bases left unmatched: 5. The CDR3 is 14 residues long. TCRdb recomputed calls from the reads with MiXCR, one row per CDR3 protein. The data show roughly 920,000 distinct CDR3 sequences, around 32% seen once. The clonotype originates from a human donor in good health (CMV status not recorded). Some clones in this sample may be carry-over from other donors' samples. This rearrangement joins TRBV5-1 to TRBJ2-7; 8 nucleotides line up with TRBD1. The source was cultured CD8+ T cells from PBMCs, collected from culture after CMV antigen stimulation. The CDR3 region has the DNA TGCGCCAGCAGCTCACTCGGACAGGGCTACGAGCAGTACTTC. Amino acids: CASSSLGQGYEQYF.